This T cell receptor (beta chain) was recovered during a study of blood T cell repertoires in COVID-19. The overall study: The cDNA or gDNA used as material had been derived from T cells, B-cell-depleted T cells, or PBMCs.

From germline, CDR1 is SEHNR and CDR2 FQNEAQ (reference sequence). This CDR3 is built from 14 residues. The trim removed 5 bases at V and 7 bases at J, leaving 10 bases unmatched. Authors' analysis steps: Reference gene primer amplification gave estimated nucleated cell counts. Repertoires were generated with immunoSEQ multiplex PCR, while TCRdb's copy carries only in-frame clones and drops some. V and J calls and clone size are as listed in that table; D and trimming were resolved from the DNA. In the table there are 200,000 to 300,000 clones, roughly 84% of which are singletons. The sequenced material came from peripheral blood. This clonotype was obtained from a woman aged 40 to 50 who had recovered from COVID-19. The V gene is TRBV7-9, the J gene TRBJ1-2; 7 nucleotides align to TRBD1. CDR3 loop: CASSLLTAGGGYTF. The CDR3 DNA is TGTGCCAGCAGCCTTCTGACGGCAGGGGGTGGCTACACCTTC.